This T cell receptor (beta chain) is from a study of lymphopenia after photon versus proton radiotherapy. This clone was recorded once. What it binds is unknown. The assay was immunoSEQ multiplex PCR, and TCRdb's table has in-frame clones only and misses some. The sample has about 40,000 clones, more than 70% seen once. Broader study findings: After lymphocyte nadir, photon-treated repertoires showed oligoclonal expansion, especially CD8+ Temra.

The receptor comes from a woman in her seventies with pancreatic cancer. Some clones in this sample may be carry-over from other donors' samples. The sample here was peripheral blood, taken from a patient treated with proton-based radiotherapy.

Here the CDR3 DNA reads TGCGCCAGCAGTGTACTAGCGGGACCCACAGATACGCAGTATTTT. It is translated as CASSVLAGPTDTQYF. This chain links TRBV10-1 with TRBJ2-3; 10 bases are shared with TRBD2. Per the germline V gene, CDR1 is WNHNN and CDR2 is SYGVQD (reference sequence). This CDR3 region has 15 residues. The V segment lost 4 bases and the J segment 2 bases; nucleotides outside the gene matches: 3.